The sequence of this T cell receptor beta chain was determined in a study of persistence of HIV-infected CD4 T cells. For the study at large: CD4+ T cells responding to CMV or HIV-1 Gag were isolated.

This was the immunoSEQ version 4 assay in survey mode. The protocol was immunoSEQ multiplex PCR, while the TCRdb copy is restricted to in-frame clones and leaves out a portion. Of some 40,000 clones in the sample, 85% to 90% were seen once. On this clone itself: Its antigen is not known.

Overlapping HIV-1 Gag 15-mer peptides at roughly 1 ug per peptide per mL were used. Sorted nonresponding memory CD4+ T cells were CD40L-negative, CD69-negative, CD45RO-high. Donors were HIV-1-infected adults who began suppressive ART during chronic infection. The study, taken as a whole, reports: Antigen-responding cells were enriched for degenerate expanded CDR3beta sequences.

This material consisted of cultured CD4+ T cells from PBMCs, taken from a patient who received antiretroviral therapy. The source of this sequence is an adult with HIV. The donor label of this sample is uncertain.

Here the CDR3 reads CASSLTGRGYTF. The CDR3 region has the DNA TGTGCCAGTAGTTTAACAGGGCGAGGCTACACCTTC. The V call is TRBV19, the J call TRBJ1-2; the D gene is possibly TRBD1 (6 bases). V lost 5 bases and J 8 bases, leaving 12 bases between the germline ends. Germline-derived CDR1 and CDR2 are LNHDA and SQIVND (reference sequence). This CDR3 spans 12 amino acids.